A selection of T cell receptor beta chains follows, all from one sample in a study of beta chain features in type 1 diabetes. Repertoires were generated with immunoSEQ multiplex PCR, while TCRdb's copy carries only in-frame clones and drops some. The sample records hundreds of thousands of clones, about 9.3% being singletons. Specimen: naive CD4+ T cells from blood. Every receptor here comes from a woman between 18 and 29 years old in good health. Each CDR3 is given with its conserved first and last residue. D genes are given only for firm matches. Size tells how often a clone was seen (once, few, many) or the class of an expanded clone, and some rows leave it out.

CDR3 protein: CASSAGGGNQPQHF; CDR3 DNA: TGTGCCAGCAGCGCGGGGGGGGGCAATCAGCCCCAGCATTTT; V gene: TRBV6-1; J gene: TRBJ1-5; clone size: few; D gene: .
CDR3 protein: CASSRGAPPYEQYF; CDR3 DNA: TGTGCCAGCAGTAGGGGCGCCCCTCCCTACGAGCAGTACTTC; V gene: TRBV25-1; J gene: TRBJ2-7; clone size: few; D gene: .
CDR3 protein: CATYSGRAAEQFF; CDR3 DNA: TGTGCCACTTATAGCGGGAGGGCCGCTGAGCAGTTCTTC; V gene: TRBV10-3; J gene: TRBJ2-1; clone size: few; D gene: TRBD2
CDR3 protein: CASSLDRIGRMYEQYF; CDR3 DNA: TGTGCCAGCAGCTTAGATCGAATCGGGAGGATGTACGAGCAGTACTTC; V gene: TRBV11-2; J gene: TRBJ2-7; clone size: .; D gene: TRBD2
CDR3 protein: CASSPGGESNQPQHF; CDR3 DNA: TGTGCCAGCAGTCCAGGGGGCGAGAGCAATCAGCCCCAGCATTTT; V gene: TRBV27; J gene: TRBJ1-5; clone size: few; D gene: TRBD1
CDR3 protein: CASSLAAVNTGELFF; CDR3 DNA: TGCGCCAGCAGCTTGGCTGCGGTGAACACCGGGGAGCTGTTTTTT; V gene: TRBV5-1; J gene: TRBJ2-2; clone size: .; D gene: .
CDR3 protein: CASSSEVYGYTF; CDR3 DNA: TGTGCCAGCAGCTCTGAGGTCTATGGCTACACCTTC; V gene: TRBV7-9; J gene: TRBJ1-2; clone size: .; D gene: .
CDR3 protein: CAWSESGGGSTDTQYF; CDR3 DNA: TGTGCCTGGAGTGAGTCGGGGGGGGGTAGCACAGATACGCAGTATTTT; V gene: TRBV30; J gene: TRBJ2-3; clone size: .; D gene: TRBD2
CDR3 protein: CASSRVAGVNGELFF; CDR3 DNA: TGTGCCAGCAGTCGAGTAGCGGGAGTTAACGGGGAGCTGTTTTTT; V gene: TRBV5-6; J gene: TRBJ2-2; clone size: .; D gene: TRBD2
CDR3 protein: CASSAGTGANYGYTF; CDR3 DNA: TGCGCCAGCAGCGCAGGGACAGGAGCTAACTATGGCTACACCTTC; V gene: TRBV5-1; J gene: TRBJ1-2; clone size: few; D gene: TRBD1
CDR3 protein: CAWSFDRRTNVLTF; CDR3 DNA: TGTGCCTGGAGTTTCGACAGGCGAACCAACGTCCTGACTTTC; V gene: TRBV30; J gene: TRBJ2-6; clone size: many; D gene: .
CDR3 protein: CASTFSGRAGNEQFF; CDR3 DNA: TGTGCCAGCACCTTTAGCGGGAGGGCCGGCAATGAGCAGTTCTTC; V gene: TRBV6-6; J gene: TRBJ2-1; clone size: .; D gene: TRBD2
CDR3 protein: CASSGTGGNQPQHF; CDR3 DNA: TGTGCCAGCTCAGGGACAGGTGGCAATCAGCCCCAGCATTTT; V gene: TRBV18; J gene: TRBJ1-5; clone size: .; D gene: TRBD1
CDR3 protein: CASSQPGQGVNTEAFF; CDR3 DNA: TGTGCCAGCAGCCAGCCGGGACAGGGGGTGAACACTGAAGCTTTCTTT; V gene: TRBV4-2; J gene: TRBJ1-1; clone size: few; D gene: TRBD1
CDR3 protein: CASSQGQGLTNEKLFF; CDR3 DNA: TGCGCCAGCAGCCAAGGACAGGGCCTAACTAATGAAAAACTGTTTTTT; V gene: TRBV4-1; J gene: TRBJ1-4; clone size: .; D gene: TRBD1
CDR3 protein: CASSSRQGMGNQPQHF; CDR3 DNA: TGTGCCAGCAGCTCGAGACAGGGGATGGGCAATCAGCCCCAGCATTTT; V gene: TRBV7-2; J gene: TRBJ1-5; clone size: .; D gene: TRBD1
CDR3 protein: CASGEGGPAKNIQYF; CDR3 DNA: TGTGCCAGCGGGGAGGGGGGTCCGGCCAAAAACATTCAGTACTTC; V gene: TRBV6-1; J gene: TRBJ2-4; clone size: few; D gene: .
CDR3 protein: CASGGGGNTEAFF; CDR3 DNA: TGTGCCAGCGGCGGGGGGGGGAACACTGAAGCTTTCTTT; V gene: TRBV28; J gene: TRBJ1-1; clone size: .; D gene: .
CDR3 protein: CASSQSWGHRNYGYTF; CDR3 DNA: TGCGCCAGCAGTCAATCTTGGGGGCATCGGAACTATGGCTACACCTTC; V gene: TRBV23-1; J gene: TRBJ1-2; clone size: many; D gene: .
CDR3 protein: CASSLSRRGRLRSTEAFF; CDR3 DNA: TGTGCCAGCAGCTTATCCCGCAGGGGGCGGCTCAGGAGCACTGAAGCTTTCTTT; V gene: TRBV7-8; J gene: TRBJ1-1; clone size: few; D gene: TRBD1
CDR3 protein: CAISADTGGINQPQHF; CDR3 DNA: TGTGCCATCAGTGCCGACACAGGGGGGATCAATCAGCCCCAGCATTTT; V gene: TRBV10-3; J gene: TRBJ1-5; clone size: .; D gene: TRBD1
CDR3 protein: CASTWGGNEKLFF; CDR3 DNA: TGTGCCAGCACCTGGGGAGGTAATGAAAAACTGTTTTTT; V gene: TRBV28; J gene: TRBJ1-4; clone size: .; D gene: .
CDR3 protein: CASSLARTSRYEQYF; CDR3 DNA: TGTGCCAGCAGCTTGGCCCGGACTAGCCGCTACGAGCAGTACTTC; V gene: TRBV5-4; J gene: TRBJ2-7; clone size: few; D gene: TRBD2
CDR3 protein: CASSQAPDRGKYEQYF; CDR3 DNA: TGCGCCAGCAGCCAGGCTCCGGACAGGGGAAAGTACGAGCAGTACTTC; V gene: TRBV4-1; J gene: TRBJ2-7; clone size: .; D gene: TRBD1
CDR3 protein: CASSGLPGLAGNEQFF; CDR3 DNA: TGTGCCAGCAGTGGCCTCCCGGGACTAGCAGGGAATGAGCAGTTCTTC; V gene: TRBV6-1; J gene: TRBJ2-1; clone size: .; D gene: TRBD2
CDR3 protein: CAWSVSQINYGYTF; CDR3 DNA: TGTGCCTGGAGTGTAAGTCAGATTAACTATGGCTACACCTTC; V gene: TRBV30; J gene: TRBJ1-2; clone size: few; D gene: .
CDR3 protein: CAWAETRRGTDTQYF; CDR3 DNA: TGTGCCTGGGCGGAGACTCGCAGGGGGACAGATACGCAGTATTTT; V gene: TRBV30; J gene: TRBJ2-3; clone size: few; D gene: TRBD1
CDR3 protein: CACTNPGHAKNIQYF; CDR3 DNA: TGTGCCTGTACAAACCCGGGACACGCCAAAAACATTCAGTACTTC; V gene: TRBV30; J gene: TRBJ2-4; clone size: few; D gene: .
CDR3 protein: CASSSTGDEQFF; CDR3 DNA: TGTGCCAGCAGCTCTACAGGGGATGAGCAGTTCTTC; V gene: TRBV7-3; J gene: TRBJ2-1; clone size: .; D gene: TRBD1
CDR3 protein: CAWSVRRDSYEQYF; CDR3 DNA: TGTGCCTGGAGTGTCCGGCGGGACTCCTACGAGCAGTACTTC; V gene: TRBV30; J gene: TRBJ2-7; clone size: .; D gene: .
CDR3 protein: CASSLGTGGRGESNYGYTF; CDR3 DNA: TGCGCCAGCAGCTTGGGTACAGGGGGCCGAGGAGAATCTAACTATGGCTACACCTTC; V gene: TRBV5-1; J gene: TRBJ1-2; clone size: .; D gene: TRBD1
CDR3 protein: CASRVRDTQYNEQFF; CDR3 DNA: TGTGCCAGCAGAGTCCGGGACACCCAATACAATGAGCAGTTCTTC; V gene: TRBV6-6; J gene: TRBJ2-1; clone size: few; D gene: .
CDR3 protein: CASSPAGTSYEQYF; CDR3 DNA: TGCGCCAGCAGCCCAGCCGGGACTAGCTACGAGCAGTACTTC; V gene: TRBV5-1; J gene: TRBJ2-7; clone size: .; D gene: TRBD2
CDR3 protein: CASSPGASGSSDTQYF; CDR3 DNA: TGTGCCAGCAGCCCAGGGGCAAGCGGGAGCTCAGATACGCAGTATTTT; V gene: TRBV9; J gene: TRBJ2-3; clone size: .; D gene: TRBD2
CDR3 protein: CASSQDLFYGYTF; CDR3 DNA: TGTGCCAGCAGCCAAGATCTTTTCTATGGCTACACCTTC; V gene: TRBV14; J gene: TRBJ1-2; clone size: few; D gene: .
CDR3 protein: CAISDLRGNTEAFF; CDR3 DNA: TGTGCCATCAGTGACCTTAGGGGTAACACTGAAGCTTTCTTT; V gene: TRBV10-3; J gene: TRBJ1-1; clone size: .; D gene: .
CDR3 protein: CASRGLGAHSNQPQHF; CDR3 DNA: TGTGCCAGCAGGGGGCTGGGGGCCCATAGCAATCAGCCCCAGCATTTT; V gene: TRBV27; J gene: TRBJ1-5; clone size: few; D gene: .
CDR3 protein: CASSSLTGSQPQHF; CDR3 DNA: TGTGCCAGCAGTTCTCTGACAGGGAGTCAGCCCCAGCATTTT; V gene: TRBV27; J gene: TRBJ1-5; clone size: .; D gene: TRBD1
CDR3 protein: CASSFDPEDYGYTF; CDR3 DNA: TGTGCCAGCAGTTTTGACCCTGAGGACTATGGCTACACCTTC; V gene: TRBV2; J gene: TRBJ1-2; clone size: few; D gene: .
CDR3 protein: CAWSVPQPLTTQYF; CDR3 DNA: TGTGCCTGGAGTGTACCTCAACCCCTAACGACCCAGTACTTC; V gene: TRBV30; J gene: TRBJ2-5; clone size: .; D gene: .
CDR3 protein: CASGPGGQAYNEQFF; CDR3 DNA: TGTGCCAGCGGCCCCGGGGGACAGGCGTACAATGAGCAGTTCTTC; V gene: TRBV5-4; J gene: TRBJ2-1; clone size: few; D gene: TRBD1
CDR3 protein: CSYLTDSYEQYF; CDR3 DNA: TGCTCCTACCTGACAGACTCCTACGAGCAGTACTTC; V gene: TRBV29-1; J gene: TRBJ2-7; clone size: few; D gene: .
CDR3 protein: CSVVGRQTDMQYF; CDR3 DNA: TGCAGCGTTGTTGGCAGACAAACAGATATGCAGTATTTT; V gene: TRBV29-1; J gene: TRBJ2-3; clone size: .; D gene: .
CDR3 protein: CASRGAGGFGIQYF; CDR3 DNA: TGTGCCAGCAGGGGGGCTGGAGGATTCGGCATTCAGTACTTC; V gene: TRBV2; J gene: TRBJ2-4; clone size: .; D gene: .
CDR3 protein: CASSVGQVSSYEQYF; CDR3 DNA: TGTGCCAGCAGCGTGGGACAGGTTAGCTCCTACGAGCAGTACTTC; V gene: TRBV9; J gene: TRBJ2-7; clone size: .; D gene: TRBD1
CDR3 protein: CASSLARMGALTEAFF; CDR3 DNA: TGTGCCAGCAGCTTAGCGAGAATGGGGGCCCTCACTGAAGCTTTCTTT; V gene: TRBV7-8; J gene: TRBJ1-1; clone size: .; D gene: .
CDR3 protein: CAISEVPENIQYF; CDR3 DNA: TGTGCCATCAGTGAAGTTCCGGAAAACATTCAGTACTTC; V gene: TRBV10-3; J gene: TRBJ2-4; clone size: .; D gene: .
CDR3 protein: CASRDRTLVAYEQYF; CDR3 DNA: TGTGCCAGTAGGGACAGGACACTGGTCGCCTACGAGCAGTACTTC; V gene: TRBV19; J gene: TRBJ2-7; clone size: .; D gene: TRBD1
CDR3 protein: CASSVAVFSYNEQFF; CDR3 DNA: TGTGCCAGCAGCGTAGCCGTCTTCTCCTACAATGAGCAGTTCTTC; V gene: TRBV9; J gene: TRBJ2-1; clone size: few; D gene: .
CDR3 protein: CASSPKTGVLYEQYF; CDR3 DNA: TGTGCCAGCTCCCCGAAGACAGGAGTACTTTACGAGCAGTACTTC; V gene: TRBV18; J gene: TRBJ2-7; clone size: .; D gene: .
CDR3 protein: CASIGGRRSETQYF; CDR3 DNA: TGTGCCAGCATTGGGGGCAGGAGGAGCGAGACCCAGTACTTC; V gene: TRBV28; J gene: TRBJ2-5; clone size: few; D gene: .
CDR3 protein: CASSRTGEGEKLFF; CDR3 DNA: TGTGCCAGCAGCCGGACAGGAGAAGGAGAAAAACTGTTTTTT; V gene: TRBV6-1; J gene: TRBJ1-4; clone size: few; D gene: TRBD1
CDR3 protein: CASSPGLAEINEQFF; CDR3 DNA: TGTGCCAGCAGCCCCGGCCTAGCCGAAATTAATGAGCAGTTCTTC; V gene: TRBV5-4; J gene: TRBJ2-1; clone size: .; D gene: .